Following are 32 T cell receptor beta chains from one sample sequenced in a study of sequential checkpoint blockade in melanoma. The treatment is: randomized to nivolumab then ipilimumab (arm A) or the reverse (arm B). Generated by immunoSEQ multiplex PCR, the TCRdb table keeps only in-frame clones and is missing some. In the table there are more than 10,000 clones, around 30% of which are singletons. This specimen was tumor tissue (inferred from file names), taken from a patient given nivolumab and ipilimumab in sequence. The receptors stem from a human donor with melanoma.

This rearrangement joins TRBV6-7 to TRBJ1-5; D is ambiguous. TRBV6-7 is assigned to the ORF class and has an uncertain function. The CDR3 runs 11 residues. Trimming stripped 5 bases from V and 1 base from J, with 0 bases between. The CDR3 reads CASSSNQPQHF. The CDR3 nucleotides are TGTGCCAGCAGTAGCAATCAGCCCCAGCATTTT.

The V call is TRBV6-8, the J call TRBJ2-5; 14 bases fit TRBD2. The CDR3 covers 17 residues. Trimming cost V 4 bases and J 2 bases; bases outside gene matches: 6. Germline CDR1 MNHGY, CDR2 SAAAGT. The CDR3 loop is CASSSRLAGGYQETQYF. The CDR3 DNA follows: TGTGCCAGCAGTTCTCGACTAGCGGGGGGGTATCAAGAGACCCAGTACTTC.

The rearrangement uses TRBV6-7 and TRBJ2-7, with TRBD1 identical over 8 bases. TRBV6-7 is an ORF; its function is uncertain. V was clipped by 8 bases and J by 0 bases; unmatched bases: 9. The CDR3 loop spans 15 amino acids. The CDR3 bases are TGTGCCAGCCAACGACAGGGGCATTACTCCTACGAGCAGTACTTC. This encodes CASQRQGHYSYEQYF.

The chain has TRBV5-1 and TRBJ2-1, with TRBD1 matching 9 bases. V was pared by 4 bases and J by 8 bases, with 7 bases of the junction left unmatched. This CDR3 contains 14 residues. CDR1 is SGHRS, CDR2 YFSETQ, per germline. The CDR3 bases are TGCGCCAGCAGCCGGGGGGACAGGGTCCATGAGCAGTTCTTC. It is translated as CASSRGDRVHEQFF.

This clone occurred a few times. The chain carries TRBV6-8 and TRBJ2-3; possibly TRBD1 for D (6 bases). Germline loops: CDR1 MNHGY, CDR2 SAAAGT. The CDR3 covers 15 residues. Trimming cost V 0 bases and J 1 base, with 8 bases left between them. The chain's CDR3 is CASSYSSGGTDTQYF. In DNA, the CDR3 is TGTGCCAGCAGTTACTCTTCAGGGGGCACAGATACGCAGTATTTT.

The sample holds a few counts of this clone. The gene calls are TRBV11-3 and TRBJ2-3; 7 bases map to TRBD1. J was trimmed by 0 bases and V by 1 base; bases with no gene match: 1. The CDR3 runs to 15 residues. Looked up from germline, CDR1 is SGHNT and CDR2 is YENEEA. CDR3 sequence reads: CASSLGQGSTDTQYF. CDR3 sequence (DNA): TGTGCCAGCAGCTTAGGACAGGGAAGCACAGATACGCAGTATTTT.

The sample holds a few counts of this clone. The J gene is TRBJ1-5, the V gene TRBV19, with D perhaps matching TRBD1 (6 bases). Trimming took 4 bases from V and 5 from J, leaving 9 bases between them. Germline CDR1 LNHDA, CDR2 SQIVND (reference sequence). The CDR3 totals 13 residues. CDR3 DNA: TGTGCCAGTAGTAAGGGGGTCCATCAGCCCCAGCATTTT. Its translation is CASSKGVHQPQHF.

V is TRBV1 and J is TRBJ1-4. TRBV1 is a documented pseudogene. The CDR3 has 16 residues. This chain's CDR3 is CASSHSFGGVNEKLFF. The CDR3 DNA is TGCGCCAGCAGCCATAGCTTCGGGGGGGTAAATGAAAAACTGTTTTTT.

The chain links TRBV5-1 to TRBJ2-2; D is unclear. The CDR3 is 15 residues long. V lost 4 bases and J lost 5, with 15 bases in between. CDR1 is SGHRS, CDR2 YFSETQ, per germline. The CDR3 region has the DNA TGCGCCAGCAGCCTAGATACGCCCGGGACCGGGGAGCTGTTTTTT. It is translated as CASSLDTPGTGELFF.

This chain uses TRBV11-3 with TRBJ2-2; 8 bases line up with TRBD2. CDR1 is SGHNT, CDR2 YENEEA, per germline. The CDR3 length is 15 residues. Losses at the gene ends were 5 bases for V and 2 bases for J; bases not matched to a gene: 4. CDR3 DNA: TGTGCCAGCAGCCCGGGGGGGGTTAACACCGGGGAGCTGTTTTTT. Its translation: CASSPGGVNTGELFF.

This clone has a handful of counts. The V gene is TRBV4-1, the J gene TRBJ1-6; the D is unclear. Germline V gene lookup returns CDR1 MGHRA and CDR2 YSYEKL. This CDR3 region has 13 residues. The V and J ends lost 4 bases and 7 bases respectively, with 8 bases between them. The CDR3 loop reads CASSPATNSPLHF. CDR3 in DNA: TGCGCCAGCAGCCCGGCTACCAATTCACCCCTCCACTTT.

This rearrangement joins TRBV4-1 to TRBJ2-3, with 7 bases that match TRBD1. The CDR3 loop spans 14 amino acids. CDR1 and CDR2 from the germline V gene are MGHRA and YSYEKL. With V trimmed by 0 bases and J by 4 bases, 1 base remained unmatched. This CDR3 reads CASSQEGGPDTQYF. The DNA for the CDR3 is TGCGCCAGCAGCCAAGAAGGGGGCCCAGATACGCAGTATTTT.

The chain is built from TRBV2 and TRBJ1-1; D remains unclear. V was cut by 3 bases and J by 2 bases, with 10 bases left in between. Germline lookup yields CDR1 SNHLY and CDR2 FYNNEI. The CDR3 has 14 residues. CDR3: CASSEYGINTEAFF. The CDR3, as DNA: TGTGCCAGCAGTGAGTACGGAATCAACACTGAAGCTTTCTTT.

This clone was counted between two and nine times. J is TRBJ2-1 and V is TRBV19; 8 nucleotides match TRBD2. CDR1 and CDR2 (germline): LNHDA, SQIVND (reference sequence). This CDR3 has 14 residues. Losses at the gene ends were 1 base for V and 10 bases for J; bases not matched to a gene: 6. The DNA for the CDR3 is TGTGCCAGTAGTATAGTGGGGACTAGTATCGAGCAGTTCTTC. Translated: CASSIVGTSIEQFF.

This clone was observed a few times. The chain uses TRBV18 and TRBJ1-4, with 9 bases aligning to TRBD1. Germline CDR1 and CDR2: KGHSH and LQKENI. This CDR3 comprises 13 residues. V shed 11 bases, J shed 6 bases, and the junction held 7 bases outside the gene matches. The CDR3 sequence: CAGLQGADEKLFF. The CDR3 DNA reads as TGTGCCGGGTTACAGGGGGCGGATGAAAAACTGTTTTTT. The variable domain in full, completed from reference TRBV18 and TRBJ1-4, reads NAGVMQNPRHLVRRRGQEARLRCSPMKGHSHVYWYRQLPEEGLKFMVYLQKENIIDESGMPKERFSAEFPKEGPSILRIQQVVRGDSAAYFCAGLQGADEKLFFGSGTQLSVL.

This clone occurred many times. The J gene is TRBJ2-2, the V gene TRBV11-3, with TRBD1 identical over 9 bases. Per the germline V gene, CDR1 is SGHNT and CDR2 is YENEEA. Trimming took 5 bases from V and 6 from J; bases not matched to a gene: 7. This CDR3 is 15 amino acids long. For the CDR3, the DNA is TGTGCCAGCAGCCCCCGGGACAGGGTGGCCGGGGAGCTGTTTTTT. Translating gives CASSPRDRVAGELFF.

There are many counts of this clone. The chain carries TRBV7-5 and TRBJ1-2; TRBD1 is the table's D call, not checked against the DNA. TRBV7-5 is given as a pseudogene. This CDR3 is 14 amino acids long. Here the CDR3 reads CASSPQTGTRGYTF. CDR3 coding DNA: TGTGCCAGCAGCCCACAAACAGGGACGCGGGGCTACACCTTC.

This clone was observed a few times. The rearrangement links TRBV11-3 to TRBJ2-5; 7 bases align to TRBD2. Germline lookup yields CDR1 SGHNT and CDR2 YENEEA. This CDR3 contains 15 residues. The V segment lost 8 bases and the J segment 1 base; nucleotides outside the gene matches: 10. The CDR3 sequence: CASAWTSRFQETQYF. The CDR3 coding sequence is TGTGCCAGCGCTTGGACTAGTCGTTTCCAAGAGACCCAGTACTTC.

This clone was observed a handful of times. The chain couples TRBV6-8 to TRBJ2-2, with D perhaps being TRBD1 or TRBD2 (6 bases each). This CDR3 has 14 residues. Germline V gene data show CDR1 as MNHGY and CDR2 as SAAAGT. V was shortened by 10 bases and J by 7 bases, with 19 bases between the two germline ends. The CDR3: CAIRPGAQGGELFF. The CDR3 DNA follows: TGTGCCATCAGGCCGGGGGCCCAGGGCGGGGAGCTGTTTTTT.

The chain combines TRBV9 with TRBJ2-7; TRBD1 matches 7 bases. Germline loops: CDR1 SGDLS, CDR2 YYNGEE. The ends lost 4 bases at V and 4 bases at J; junction bases unmatched: 2. The CDR3 is 12 residues long. Written as DNA, the CDR3 is TGTGCCAGCAGCCCACAGGGGTACGAGCAGTACTTC. This sequence encodes CASSPQGYEQYF. The full variable domain, its missing parts supplied by reference TRBV9 and TRBJ2-7, is DSGVTQTPKHLITATGQRVTLRCSPRSGDLSVYWYQQSLDQGLQFLIQYYNGEERAKGNILERFSAQQFPDLHSELNLSSLELGDSALYFCASSPQGYEQYFGPGTRLTVT.

The rearrangement joins TRBV1 to TRBJ2-7; the tabulated D call, TRBD1, remains unverified against the DNA. TRBV1 is given as a pseudogene. This CDR3 is 17 amino acids long. The CDR3 spells CASSPLPTGFGPYEQYF. CDR3 nucleotide sequence: TGCGCCAGCAGCCCCTTACCCACAGGGTTCGGACCCTACGAGCAGTACTTC.

This clone was seen just once. This chain links TRBV5-1 with TRBJ2-3; the match to TRBD1 covers 7 bases. The CDR3 spans 14 residues. CDR1 and CDR2 (germline): SGHRS, YFSETQ. Trimming cost V 3 bases and J 4 bases; bases outside gene matches: 5. In DNA, the CDR3 is TGCGCCAGCAGCTCTGACAGGGTTCCAGATACGCAGTATTTT. This translates into CASSSDRVPDTQYF.

This clone was observed a handful of times. The CDR3 region has the DNA TGTGCCAGCAGCGACATTTCTAGCACAGATACGCAGTATTTT. This sequence encodes CASSDISSTDTQYF. The V gene is TRBV9, the J gene TRBJ2-3; D call uncertain. This CDR3 is 14 amino acids long. V lost 3 bases and J 0 bases, leaving 8 bases between the germline ends. Germline V gene data show CDR1 as SGDLS and CDR2 as YYNGEE.

The chain has TRBV14 and TRBJ2-7; D not resolved. V lost 10 bases and J 4 bases, leaving 14 bases between the germline ends. This CDR3 has 12 residues. Germline assignment: CDR1 SGHDN and CDR2 FVKESK. The CDR3 nucleotides are TGTGCCACCGGAGAGACCTCGTACGAGCAGTACTTC. Amino acid sequence: CATGETSYEQYF.

This chain connects TRBV11-3 to TRBJ1-1, with D perhaps matching TRBD1 (6 bases). V lost 6 bases to trimming and J lost 5 bases, with 31 bases between them. There are 19 residues in the CDR3. The germline V gene encodes CDR1 SGHNT and CDR2 YENEEA. The DNA of the CDR3 is TGTGCCAGCAGGGGGGGGCCGTTTAGGGAAATCGATGTTGGTACTGAAGCTTTCTTT. Protein product: CASRGGPFREIDVGTEAFF. Looking up the rest from reference TRBV11-3 and TRBJ1-1 gives the full variable domain: EAGVVQSPRYKIIEKKQPVAFWCNPISGHNTLYWYLQNLGQGPELLIRYENEEAVDDSQLPKDRFSAERLKGVDSTLKIQPAELGDSAVYLCASRGGPFREIDVGTEAFFGQGTRLTVV.

This clone was seen only a few times. This chain uses TRBV6-8 with TRBJ2-5; D possibly uses TRBD1 or TRBD2 (5 bases each). Germline V gene data show CDR1 as MNHGY and CDR2 as SAAAGT. Trimming took off 10 bases at V and 4 bases at J, with 13 bases between the two ends. The CDR3 totals 12 residues. The CDR3 region is CAIGWGSETQYF. CDR3 nucleotide sequence: TGTGCCATCGGTTGGGGGTCAGAGACCCAGTACTTC.

CDR3 sequence reads: CASSSLGQGTSPLHF. The CDR3, as DNA: TGTGCCAGTAGTTCTTTGGGACAGGGCACTTCACCCCTCCACTTT. The rearrangement joins TRBV19 to TRBJ1-6; 9 bases line up with TRBD1. V lost 5 bases, J lost 9 bases, and 8 bases stayed unmatched. Germline CDR1 and CDR2: LNHDA and SQIVND (reference sequence). There are 15 residues in the CDR3.

The V and J genes are TRBV18 and TRBJ1-3, with D possibly matching TRBD1 (5 bases). V was cut by 0 bases and J by 2 bases, with 14 bases left in between. The CDR3 contains 17 residues. Germline CDR1 and CDR2: KGHSH and LQKENI. The CDR3 here is CASSPPSLTATGNTIYF. The CDR3, as DNA: TGTGCCAGCTCACCACCTAGTTTGACAGCCACTGGAAACACCATATATTTT.

The V call is TRBV14, the J call TRBJ2-1, with D perhaps assigned TRBD1 or TRBD2 (5 bases each). Per germline, CDR1 SGHDN and CDR2 FVKESK. CDR3 length: 17 amino acids. V shed 1 base and J shed 0 bases, with 13 bases lying between them. The CDR3 sequence is CASSQGDGLRSYNEQFF. CDR3 nucleotides: TGTGCCAGCAGCCAAGGGGACGGTTTACGCTCCTACAATGAGCAGTTCTTC.

There are a few counts of this clone. CDR3 DNA sequence: TGTGCCAGCAGCTTACCGGGGCACTACTATGGCTACACCTTC. It yields the protein CASSLPGHYYGYTF. The chain employs TRBV11-3 and TRBJ1-2, with D possibly TRBD1 on 5 matching bases. Trimming removed 2 bases at V and 3 bases at J, with 10 bases between. From germline, CDR1 is SGHNT and CDR2 YENEEA. This CDR3 region has 14 residues.

A few counts support this clone. The chain links TRBV25-1 to TRBJ2-7, with D unclear. Trimming stripped 4 bases from V and 3 bases from J, with 10 bases between. Germline V gene lookup returns CDR1 MGHDK and CDR2 SYGVNS. This CDR3 is 13 amino acids long. The chain's CDR3 is CASSVSGYYEQYF. Written as DNA, the CDR3 is TGTGCCAGCAGTGTTTCAGGATACTACGAGCAGTACTTC.

The chain is built from TRBV14 and TRBJ2-7; 9 bases line up with TRBD1. V lost 5 bases to trimming and J lost 6 bases; unmatched junction nucleotides: 5. CDR1 and CDR2 from the germline V gene are SGHDN and FVKESK. The CDR3 is 13 amino acids. CDR3 residues: CASSVTGGAEQYF. Written as DNA, the CDR3 is TGTGCCAGCAGCGTCACAGGGGGCGCCGAGCAGTACTTC. Full variable domain (outside the CDR3, taken from reference TRBV14 and TRBJ2-7): EAGVTQFPSHSVIEKGQTVTLRCDPISGHDNLYWYRRVMGKEIKFLLHFVKESKQDESGMPNNRFLAERTGGTYSTLKVQPAELEDSGVYFCASSVTGGAEQYFGPGTRLTVT.